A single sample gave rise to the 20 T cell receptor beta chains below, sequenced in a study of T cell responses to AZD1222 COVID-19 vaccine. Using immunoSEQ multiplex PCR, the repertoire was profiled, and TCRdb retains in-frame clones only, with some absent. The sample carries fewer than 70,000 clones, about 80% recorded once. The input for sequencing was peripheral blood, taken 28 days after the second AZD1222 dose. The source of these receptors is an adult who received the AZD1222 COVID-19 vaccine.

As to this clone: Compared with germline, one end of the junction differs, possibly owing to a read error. CDR3 protein: CSAPGPPVVF. The CDR3 DNA follows: TGCAGTGCCCCGGGACCCCCCGTGGTTTTT. V gene TRBV20-1 combines with J gene TRBJ2-3, with D perhaps being TRBD1 or TRBD2 (5 bases each). This CDR3 spans 10 amino acids. Germline-derived CDR1 and CDR2 are DFQATT and SNEGSKA (reference sequence).

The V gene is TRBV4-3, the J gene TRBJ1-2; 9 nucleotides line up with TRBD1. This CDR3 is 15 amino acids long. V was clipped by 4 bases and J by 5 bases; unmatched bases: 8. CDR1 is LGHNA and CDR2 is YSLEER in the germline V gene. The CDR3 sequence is CASSRGTGSSYGYTF. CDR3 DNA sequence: TGCGCCAGCAGCCGCGGGACAGGGAGCTCATATGGCTACACCTTC.

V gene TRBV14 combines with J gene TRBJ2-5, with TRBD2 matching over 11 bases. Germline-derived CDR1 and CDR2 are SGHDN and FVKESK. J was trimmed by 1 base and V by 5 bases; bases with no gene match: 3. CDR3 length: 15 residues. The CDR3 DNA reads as TGTGCCAGCAGCGCCCTAGCGGGGGGCCAAGAGACCCAGTACTTC. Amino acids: CASSALAGGQETQYF.

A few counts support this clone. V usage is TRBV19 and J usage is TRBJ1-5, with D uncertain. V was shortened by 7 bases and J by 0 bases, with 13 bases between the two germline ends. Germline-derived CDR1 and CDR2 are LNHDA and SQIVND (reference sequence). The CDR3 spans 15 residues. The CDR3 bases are TGTGCCAGTAACGACGGAGTAAATAGCAATCAGCCCCAGCATTTT. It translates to CASNDGVNSNQPQHF.

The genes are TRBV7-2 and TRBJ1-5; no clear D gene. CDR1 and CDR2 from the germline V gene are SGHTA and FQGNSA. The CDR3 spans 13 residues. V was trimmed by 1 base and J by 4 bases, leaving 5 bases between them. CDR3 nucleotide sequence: TGTGCCAGCAGCTTAGTAACGAATCAGCCCCAGCATTTT. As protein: CASSLVTNQPQHF.

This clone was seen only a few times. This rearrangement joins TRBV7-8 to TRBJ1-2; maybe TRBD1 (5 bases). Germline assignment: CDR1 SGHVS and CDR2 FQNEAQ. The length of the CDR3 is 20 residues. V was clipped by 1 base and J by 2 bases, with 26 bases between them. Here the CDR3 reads CASSLEGTASLASSNYGYTF. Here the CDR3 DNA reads TGTGCCAGCAGCTTAGAGGGGACTGCCTCCCTTGCCTCCTCCAACTATGGCTACACCTTC.

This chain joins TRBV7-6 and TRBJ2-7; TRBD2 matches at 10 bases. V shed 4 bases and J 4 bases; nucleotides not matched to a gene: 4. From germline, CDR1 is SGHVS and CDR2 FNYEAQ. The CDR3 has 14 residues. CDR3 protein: CASSSGLARYEQYF. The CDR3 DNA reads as TGTGCCAGCAGCTCGGGACTAGCGCGGTACGAGCAGTACTTC.

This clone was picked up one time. In DNA form, the CDR3 reads TGTGCCAGCAGCCTACTAGCGGGGGAAGATGAGACCCAGTACTTC. Translation gives CASSLLAGEDETQYF. The chain carries TRBV28 and TRBJ2-5, with 11 bases aligning to TRBD2. Trimming cost V 6 bases and J 5 bases; bases outside gene matches: 8. Per germline, CDR1 MDHEN and CDR2 SYDVKM. The length of the CDR3 is 15 residues.

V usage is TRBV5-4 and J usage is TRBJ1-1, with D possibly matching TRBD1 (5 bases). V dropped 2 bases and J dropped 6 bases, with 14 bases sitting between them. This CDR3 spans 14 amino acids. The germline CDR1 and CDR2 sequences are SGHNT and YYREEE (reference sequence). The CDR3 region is CASSLQDKPSEAFF. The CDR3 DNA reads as TGTGCCAGCAGCTTACAGGACAAACCCTCTGAAGCTTTCTTT. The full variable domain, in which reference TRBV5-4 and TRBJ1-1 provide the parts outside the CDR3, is ETGVTQSPTHLIKTRGQQVTLRCSSQSGHNTVSWYQQALGQGPQFIFQYYREEENGRGNFPPRFSGLQFPNYSSELNVNALELDDSALYLCASSLQDKPSEAFFGQGTRLTVV.

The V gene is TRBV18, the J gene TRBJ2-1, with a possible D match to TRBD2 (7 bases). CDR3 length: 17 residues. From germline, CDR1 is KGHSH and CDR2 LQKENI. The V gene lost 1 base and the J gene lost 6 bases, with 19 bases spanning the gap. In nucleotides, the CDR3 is TGTGCCAGCTCACCACGGACCTCGGGGGGCGGGGTCAATGAGCAGTTCTTC. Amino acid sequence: CASSPRTSGGGVNEQFF.

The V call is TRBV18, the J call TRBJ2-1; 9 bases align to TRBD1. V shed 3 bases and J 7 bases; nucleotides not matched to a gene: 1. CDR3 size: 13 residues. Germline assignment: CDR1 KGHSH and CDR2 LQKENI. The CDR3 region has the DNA TGTGCCAGCTCACCTGGACAGGGGAATGAGCAGTTCTTC. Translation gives CASSPGQGNEQFF.

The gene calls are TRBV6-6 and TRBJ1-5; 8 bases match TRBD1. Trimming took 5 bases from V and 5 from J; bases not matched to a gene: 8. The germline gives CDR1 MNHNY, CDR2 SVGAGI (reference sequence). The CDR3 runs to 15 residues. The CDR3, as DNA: TGTGCCAGCAGTGCACAGGGGGGGGACTATCAGCCCCAGCATTTT. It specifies CASSAQGGDYQPQHF.

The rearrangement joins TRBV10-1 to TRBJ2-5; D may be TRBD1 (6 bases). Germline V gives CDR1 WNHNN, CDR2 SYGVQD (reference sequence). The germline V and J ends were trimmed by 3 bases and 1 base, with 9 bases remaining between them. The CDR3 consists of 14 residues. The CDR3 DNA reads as TGCGCCAGCAGTGACGGACAGACCCAAGAGACCCAGTACTTC. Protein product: CASSDGQTQETQYF.

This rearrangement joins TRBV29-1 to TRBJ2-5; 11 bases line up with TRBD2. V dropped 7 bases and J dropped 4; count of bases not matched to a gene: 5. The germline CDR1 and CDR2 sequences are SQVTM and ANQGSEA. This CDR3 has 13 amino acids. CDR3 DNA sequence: TGCAGCGACAGGACTAGCGGGCGAGAGACCCAGTACTTC. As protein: CSDRTSGRETQYF.

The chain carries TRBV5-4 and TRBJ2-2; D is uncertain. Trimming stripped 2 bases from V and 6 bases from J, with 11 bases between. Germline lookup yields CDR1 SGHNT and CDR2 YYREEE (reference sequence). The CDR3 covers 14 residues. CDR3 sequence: CASSLDSVAGELFF. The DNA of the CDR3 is TGTGCCAGCAGCTTAGATTCTGTGGCCGGGGAGCTGTTTTTT.

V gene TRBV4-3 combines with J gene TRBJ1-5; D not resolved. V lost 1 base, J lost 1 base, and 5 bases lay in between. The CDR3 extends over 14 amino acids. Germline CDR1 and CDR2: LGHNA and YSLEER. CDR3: CASSQAGSNQPQHF. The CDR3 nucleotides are TGCGCCAGCAGCCAAGCTGGGAGCAATCAGCCCCAGCATTTT.

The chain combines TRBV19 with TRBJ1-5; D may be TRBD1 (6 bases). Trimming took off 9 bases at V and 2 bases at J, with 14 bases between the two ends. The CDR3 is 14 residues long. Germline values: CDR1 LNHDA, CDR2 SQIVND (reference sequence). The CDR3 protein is CASRGGEGNQPQHF. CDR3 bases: TGTGCCAGCCGAGGGGGGGAGGGCAATCAGCCCCAGCATTTT. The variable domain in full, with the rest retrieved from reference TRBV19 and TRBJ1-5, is DGGITQSPKYLFRKEGQNVTLSCEQNLNHDAMYWYRQDPGQGLRLIYYSQIVNDFQKGDIAEGYSVSREKKESFPLTVTSAQKNPTAFYLCASRGGEGNQPQHFGDGTRLSIL.

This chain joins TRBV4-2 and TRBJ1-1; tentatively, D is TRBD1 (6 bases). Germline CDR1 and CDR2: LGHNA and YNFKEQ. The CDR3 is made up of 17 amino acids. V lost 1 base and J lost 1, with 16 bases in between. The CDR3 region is CASSQGVDGTPNTEAFF. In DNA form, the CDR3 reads TGTGCCAGCAGCCAAGGGGTAGACGGGACACCGAACACTGAAGCTTTCTTT.

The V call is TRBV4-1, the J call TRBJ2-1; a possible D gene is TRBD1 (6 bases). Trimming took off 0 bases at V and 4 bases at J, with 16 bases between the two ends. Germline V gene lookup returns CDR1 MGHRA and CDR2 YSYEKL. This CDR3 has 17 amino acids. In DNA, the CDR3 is TGCGCCAGCAGCCAAGAAGGCGCAGGGGTAGAGTACAATGAGCAGTTCTTC. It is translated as CASSQEGAGVEYNEQFF.

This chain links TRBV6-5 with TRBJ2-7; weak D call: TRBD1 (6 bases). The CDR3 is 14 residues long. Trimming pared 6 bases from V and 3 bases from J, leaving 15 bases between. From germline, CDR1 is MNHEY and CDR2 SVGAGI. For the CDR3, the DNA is TGTGCCAGCAGCCCGACAGGAGGCGGCTACGAGCAGTACTTC. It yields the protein CASSPTGGGYEQYF.